This T cell receptor beta chain was observed in a study of graft-versus-host responses after intestinal transplantation. Study information: Recipients obtained multivisceral, liver-intestinal, or isolated intestinal transplants. Study-wide findings and caveats: Circulating GvH clones peaking coincided with falling HvG clones soon after transplant. GvH clones turned up in recipient marrow; some had shown up first in ileum or blood.

A single count supports this clone. Its target is unknown. This table comes from immunoSEQ multiplex PCR, and its TCRdb copy is limited to in-frame clones, with some not included. The data hold about 51,000 clones, with roughly nine tenths observed a single time. The CDR3 has 11 residues. With 3 bases removed from V and 4 bases from J, the gap between germline ends came to 6 bases. CDR1 is SQVTM and CDR2 is ANQGSEA in the germline V gene. Sequenced material: unstimulated CD4+ T cells sorted from spleen or lymph node cells, taken before transplant. The chain couples TRBV29-1 to TRBJ1-2; D gene unclear. The TCR was taken from a human donor who was the organ donor for an intestinal transplant. The CDR3 coding sequence is TGCAGCGTTGATTCGGGCTATGGCTACACCTTC. The encoded protein is CSVDSGYGYTF.